This TCR beta chain was retrieved from a study of T-cell reconstitution after alpha-beta-depleted transplantation in children. Study-wide findings and caveats: Among T cells one year after transplant, newly produced cells accounted for most counts and diversity. Elevated TCRbeta diversity at day 60 was traced, in some patients, to surviving recipient T cells and thymic progenitors.

Molecular barcoding with unique molecular identifiers was used for the TCRbeta library. TCRdb re-derived calls from the PCR reads in MiXCR, one entry per CDR3 protein. This table holds just under 250,000 distinct CDR3 sequences, over 20% found once. Germline V gene data show CDR1 as LNHDA and CDR2 as SQIVND (reference sequence). This CDR3 has 13 amino acids. Trimming took off 7 bases at V and 6 bases at J, with 15 bases between the two ends. As to this clonotype: Its cognate antigen is unknown.

J is TRBJ1-2 and V is TRBV19; tentatively, D is TRBD1 (5 bases). The specimen was PBMCs, collected before TCRalphabeta/CD19-depleted stem cell transplant. The receptor was isolated from a girl aged 2-10 years with Fanconi anemia, due to receive a stem cell transplant. CDR3 loop: CASKVGATDGYTF. CDR3 nucleotides: TGTGCCAGTAAGGTCGGGGCGACTGATGGCTACACCTTC.